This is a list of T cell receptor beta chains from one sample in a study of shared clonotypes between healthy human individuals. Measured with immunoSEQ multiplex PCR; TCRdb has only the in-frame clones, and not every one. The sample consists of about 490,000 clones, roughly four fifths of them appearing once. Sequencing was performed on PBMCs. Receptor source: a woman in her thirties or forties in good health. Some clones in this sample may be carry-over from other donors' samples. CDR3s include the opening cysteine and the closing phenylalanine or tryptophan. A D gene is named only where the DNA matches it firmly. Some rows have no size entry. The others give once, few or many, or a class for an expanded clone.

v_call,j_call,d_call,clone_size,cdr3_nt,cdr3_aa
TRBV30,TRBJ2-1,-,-,TGTGCCTGGAGTGTCTCCGACAATGAGCAGTTCTTC,CAWSVSDNEQFF
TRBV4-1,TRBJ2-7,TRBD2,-,TGCGCCAGCAGCCAAGCCGGTGGACTAGCGGGGTACGAGCAGTACTTC,CASSQAGGLAGYEQYF
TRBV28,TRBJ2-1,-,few,TGTGCCAGCAGTTTAGTAGCTAGCGCTGGAAATGAGCAGTTCTTC,CASSLVASAGNEQFF
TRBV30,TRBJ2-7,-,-,TGTGCCTGGAGTGGGGCAGGGCCCGAGCAGTACTTC,CAWSGAGPEQYF
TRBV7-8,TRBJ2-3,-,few,TGTGCCAGCAGCTTAGAGCGTTATTGGGAAGTCGATACGCAGTATTTT,CASSLERYWEVDTQYF
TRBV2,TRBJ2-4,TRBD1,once,TGTGCCAGCAGCCGGGACAGACAAGAAAACATTCAGTACTTC,CASSRDRQENIQYF
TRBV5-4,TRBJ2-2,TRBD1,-,TGTGCCACCGGGACAGGGATCACCGGGGAGCTGTTTTTT,CATGTGITGELFF
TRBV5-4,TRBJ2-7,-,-,TGTGCCAGCAGCGGGACAGGGGCTAGCGGGAGTTTTGTCTACGAGCAGTACTTC,CASSGTGASGSFVYEQYF
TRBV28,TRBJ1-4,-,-,TGTGCCACCCGGACCCCTAATGAAAAACTGTTTTTT,CATRTPNEKLFF
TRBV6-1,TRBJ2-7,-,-,TGTGCCAGCACCACGGGCCAGGAACCCTACGAGCAGTACTTC,CASTTGQEPYEQYF
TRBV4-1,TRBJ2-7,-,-,TGCGCCAGCAGCCAAGATGGGCGCTGGGGAACCTACGAGCAGTACTTC,CASSQDGRWGTYEQYF
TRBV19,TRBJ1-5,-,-,TGTGCCAGTAGGAAGGGACAAGACAATCAGCCCCAGCATTTT,CASRKGQDNQPQHF
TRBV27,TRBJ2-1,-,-,TGTGCCAGCAGACCCAGCTCCTACAATGAGCAGTTCTTC,CASRPSSYNEQFF